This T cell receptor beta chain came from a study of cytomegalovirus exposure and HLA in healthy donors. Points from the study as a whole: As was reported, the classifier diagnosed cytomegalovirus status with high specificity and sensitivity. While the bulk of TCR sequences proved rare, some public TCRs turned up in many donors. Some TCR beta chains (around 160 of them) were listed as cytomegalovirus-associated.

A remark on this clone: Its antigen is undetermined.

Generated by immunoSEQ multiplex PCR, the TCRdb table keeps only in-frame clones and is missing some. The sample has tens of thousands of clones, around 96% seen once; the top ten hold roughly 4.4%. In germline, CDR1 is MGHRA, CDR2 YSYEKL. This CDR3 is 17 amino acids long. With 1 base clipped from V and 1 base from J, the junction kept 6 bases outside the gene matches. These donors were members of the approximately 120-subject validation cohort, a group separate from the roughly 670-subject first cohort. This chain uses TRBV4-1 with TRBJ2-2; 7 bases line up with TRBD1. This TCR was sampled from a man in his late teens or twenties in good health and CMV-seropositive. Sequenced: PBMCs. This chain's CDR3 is CASSQGQGLGNTGELFF. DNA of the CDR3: TGCGCCAGCAGCCAAGGACAGGGTTTGGGGAACACCGGGGAGCTGTTTTTT.